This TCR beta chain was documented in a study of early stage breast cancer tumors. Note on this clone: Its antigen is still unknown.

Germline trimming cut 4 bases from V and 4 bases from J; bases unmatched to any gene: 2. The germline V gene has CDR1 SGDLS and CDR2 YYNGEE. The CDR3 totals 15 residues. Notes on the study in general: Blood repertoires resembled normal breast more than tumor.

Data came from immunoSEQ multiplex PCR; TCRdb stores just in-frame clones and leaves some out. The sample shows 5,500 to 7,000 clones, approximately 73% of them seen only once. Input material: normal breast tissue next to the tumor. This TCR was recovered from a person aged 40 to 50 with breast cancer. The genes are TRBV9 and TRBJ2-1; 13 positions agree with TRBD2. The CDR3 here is CASSLLAGGYNEQFF. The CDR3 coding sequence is TGTGCCAGCAGCTTACTAGCGGGAGGGTACAATGAGCAGTTCTTC.